This TCR beta chain appears in the sequencing data of a study of beta chain features in type 1 diabetes (dated by TCRdb to about 2018). Background on the whole study: No differences in mean age, gender distribution, total cell number or subset yield were found between patients and healthy donors. Regulatory and stem cell-like memory subsets were obtained from only 8 patients and about eight healthy donors, while naive and central memory subsets were obtained from all 30 or so donors. A total of 85 million to 110 million sorted cells were examined across all samples, and RNA yield correlated strongly with the number of cells per subset. In the study, TCRB repertoires of sorted circulating CD4+ T cell subsets from recently diagnosed type 1 diabetes patients were compared with those of matched healthy donors. Results the study describes overall, beyond this receptor: Shorter templates might be favored by PCR, yet because patient and control samples were amplified and corrected together, any such skew would affect both groups equally. Naive, central memory and regulatory TCRB repertoires appeared to be more alike among patients than among healthy donors. Fewer insertions and more nucleotide deletions at VDJ recombination sites were observed in patients with type 1 diabetes, implying thymic rearrangement abnormalities. Type 1 diabetes patients showed a moderate but significant shortening of TCRB CDR3 length in all four CD4+ subsets. Because the HLA sub-analyses included only small numbers of individuals, any influence of HLA type on TCRB rearrangement was left unresolved. Because cDNA was sequenced instead of genomic DNA, highly expressing activated cells could be over-represented, though the groups showed no difference in activation or CD3 levels.

Inclusive of the bounding cysteine and phenylalanine, the CDR3 is 15 residues long. CDR3 DNA only is kept here, 45 bases in frame from base 1. CDR1 and CDR2, per the germline V gene (reference sequence), are LNHNV and YYDKDF. V was cut back by 7 bases and J by 1 base, leaving a gap of 16 bases between them. Each donor gave one peripheral blood draw, roughly 110 mL on average, collected into heparinised tubes. Naive, central memory, regulatory and stem cell-like memory CD4+ T cells were sorted on a BD FACSAria II using a panel including CD45RO, CCR7, CD25, CD127, CD95 and CD27. All sorted populations exceeded 95% purity. PBMCs were separated immediately by Lymphoprep density gradient centrifugation and were stained directly, without being cultured. To minimize batch effects, samples were stained and sorted in pairs, one healthy donor with one patient per experiment. Of note for this clone: Its antigen specificity is not known. Within one base of it there is no much larger clone, and no base qualities were kept.

All of the isolated RNA was reverse transcribed with the High Capacity cDNA Reverse Transcription Kit, so expressed TCRB transcripts were sequenced. Deep immunoSEQ sequencing was applied to naive, central memory and regulatory T cell samples, giving an average of about 3.7 million total reads per sample. After sorted cells were lysed in RLT buffer, RNA was extracted with DNase-treated RNeasy Micro or Mini kits, with the choice depending on cell number. To prevent cross-contamination, every cell subset was processed on its own, while patient and healthy donor samples were processed together. The immunoSEQ multiplex PCR was used to amplify TCRB sequences from cDNA, generating 87-bp fragments that spanned the CDR3 region. Sequencing of the amplicons was done on the Illumina HiSeq platform. The authors' pipeline ran thus. PCR bias was computationally corrected using synthetic template baselines, reads within Hamming distance 2 were collapsed, and singletons that could not be merged were discarded. By aligning reads against IMGT, V, D and J genes, CDR3 length, and insertions or deletions at six rearrangement sites were assigned. Within each subset, clonotype counts were normalized to sorted cell number, and only after that were true diversity and Gini coefficients computed with the tcR R package. The overlap coefficient, calculated on TCRB nucleotide sequences, was used to quantify repertoire sharing. Out-of-frame TCRB sequences from naive cells were analyzed as a proxy for the pre-selection repertoire. Sourced from immuneACCESS, this table was stored by TCRdb with only in-frame sequences that have V and J called. A share of the clones is absent; for the studies checked, an unresolved V gene accounts for under half, and the remainder has no known explanation. V and J calls and clone size are those listed in that table; D and trimming were worked out from the DNA. The sample has approximately 400,000 clones on record, roughly 16% of them singletons. In total, the top ten clones hold approximately 0.019% of the sample.

The clonotype originates from a woman under 30 in good health. The chain is encoded by TRBV15 joined to TRBJ1-2; the D gene is unclear. The sample consisted of naive CD4+ T cells from blood. The intended sense of this specimen's cell subset or site label: true naive CD4+ T cells. The CDR3 loop reads CATTLTANLNYGYTF. In nucleotides, the sequence is TGTGCCACCACTCTAACTGCTAACCTTAACTATGGCTACACCTTC. Joined to the reference TRBV15 and TRBJ1-2 proteins, this CDR3 gives the full variable domain: DAMVIQNPRYQVTQFGKPVTLSCSQTLNHNVMYWYQQKSSQAPKLLFHYYDKDFNNEADTPDNFQSRRPNTSFCFLDIRSPGLGDTAMYLCATTLTANLNYGYTFGSGTRLTVV.